This T cell receptor beta chain was identified during a study of blood T cell repertoires in COVID-19. Study details: Samples representing acute and convalescent COVID-19 were sourced from the United States, Italy and Spain. Nucleic acid was either cDNA or gDNA, and it came from T cells, B-cell-depleted T cells, or PBMCs.

Under the authors' procedure: Estimation of nucleated cell counts was performed using reference gene primer amplification. Assay: immunoSEQ multiplex PCR; the TCRdb copy retains only in-frame clones and omits some. That table supplies the V and J calls and clone size; D and trimming were determined from the DNA. The sample yields about 160,000 clones, roughly 87% seen once. The CDR3 spans 18 residues. The V end lost 0 bases, the J end lost 0 bases, and 12 bases lay between the germline ends. Germline assignment: CDR1 SGHTA and CDR2 FQGNSA. The J gene is TRBJ1-6, the V gene TRBV7-2; unclear D gene. The TCR originated in a woman aged 55-69 years with active or convalescent COVID-19. Sequenced sample: peripheral blood. The CDR3 coding sequence is TGTGCCAGCAGCTTAGCGCCTCCCCTTAGCTCCTATAATTCACCCCTCCACTTT. It specifies CASSLAPPLSSYNSPLHF.